This T cell receptor beta chain was retrieved from a study of cytomegalovirus exposure and HLA in healthy donors. The repertoire was sequenced with immunoSEQ multiplex PCR; TCRdb's copy has only in-frame clones and lacks some. The sample contains tens of thousands of clones, roughly 95% of which appear only once. About this clone: The antigen is unknown.

Overall study findings and caveats: Reports showed the classifier diagnosing cytomegalovirus status with high specificity and sensitivity. According to the study, around 160 TCR beta chains were cytomegalovirus-associated. Usually a TCR sequence was rare, but some public TCRs were found in many donors.

The CDR3 covers 14 residues. The germline V gene has CDR1 SGHNT and CDR2 YYREEE (reference sequence). The junction had 6 bases not matched to a gene; V was cut back by 4 bases and J by 3 bases. The sequenced material came from PBMCs. The chain carries TRBV5-4 and TRBJ1-1; 7 bases are shared with TRBD1. This receptor was identified in a man aged 18 to 35 in good health and CMV-seronegative. CDR3 coding DNA: TGTGCCAGCAGCGCTCGACAGGGAGACACTGAAGCTTTCTTT. Its protein is CASSARQGDTEAFF.